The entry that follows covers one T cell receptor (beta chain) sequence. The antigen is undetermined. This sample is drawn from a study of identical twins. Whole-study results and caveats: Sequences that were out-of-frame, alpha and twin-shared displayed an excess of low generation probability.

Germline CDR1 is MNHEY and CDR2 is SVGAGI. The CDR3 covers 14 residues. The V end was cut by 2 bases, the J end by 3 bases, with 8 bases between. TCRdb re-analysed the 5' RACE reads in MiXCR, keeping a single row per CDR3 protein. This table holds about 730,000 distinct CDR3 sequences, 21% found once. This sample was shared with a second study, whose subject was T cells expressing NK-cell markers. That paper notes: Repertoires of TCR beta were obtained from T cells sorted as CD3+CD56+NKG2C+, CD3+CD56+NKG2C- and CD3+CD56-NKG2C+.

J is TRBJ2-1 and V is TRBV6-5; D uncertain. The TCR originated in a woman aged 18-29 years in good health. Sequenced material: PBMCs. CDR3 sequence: CASSYGSDYNEQFF. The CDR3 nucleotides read TGTGCCAGCAGTTACGGCAGTGACTACAATGAGCAGTTCTTC.